Following are 17 T cell receptor beta chains from one sample sequenced in a study of shared clonotypes between healthy human individuals. CD45RO-negative, CCR7-positively selected cells formed the naive CD8 fraction, excluding terminally differentiated effector memory CD45RA+ cells. Generated by immunoSEQ multiplex PCR, the TCRdb table keeps only in-frame clones and is missing some. Of 2 million to 2.5 million clones listed, about 95% are singletons. What was sequenced was naive CD8+ T cells sorted from blood. Receptors were obtained from a young man in good health.

The V call is TRBV6-5, the J call TRBJ1-3, with no clear D. Germline V gene data show CDR1 as MNHEY and CDR2 as SVGAGI. The CDR3 has 15 amino acids. Trimming left V 0 bases short and J 0 bases short, with 6 bases between. CDR3 nucleotides: TGTGCCAGCAGTTACTCCCAGGACTCTGGAAACACCATATATTTT. Protein: CASSYSQDSGNTIYF.

The genes are TRBV5-1 and TRBJ2-7; D remains ambiguous. Trimming took 5 bases from V and 3 from J, leaving 12 bases between them. CDR3 length: 13 amino acids. Germline assignment: CDR1 SGHRS and CDR2 YFSETQ. The CDR3 protein is CASSSVPNYEQYF. The CDR3 nucleotides read TGCGCCAGCAGTTCCGTCCCTAACTACGAGCAGTACTTC.

The chain couples TRBV30 to TRBJ2-3; D unresolved. CDR3 length: 12 amino acids. Germline V gene sequence: CDR1 GTSNPN, CDR2 SVGIG (reference sequence). V was shortened by 1 base and J by 6 bases, with 8 bases between the two germline ends. This CDR3 reads CAWSAYSDTQYF. The CDR3 DNA follows: TGTGCCTGGAGTGCGTATTCGGATACGCAGTATTTT.

This chain connects TRBV19 to TRBJ1-2; D is possibly TRBD1 (6 bases). Germline CDR1 LNHDA, CDR2 SQIVND (reference sequence). V dropped 5 bases and J dropped 1 base, with 14 bases sitting between them. This CDR3 has 15 amino acids. The CDR3 DNA sequence: TGTGCCAGTAGTTGGGACAACGATTTTAACTATGGCTACACCTTC. Amino acids: CASSWDNDFNYGYTF.

This clone has just one count. The same CDR3 also results from other DNA sequences found in this sample. The chain uses TRBV6-5 and TRBJ2-1; D gene ambiguous. This CDR3 contains 12 residues. Trimming removed 3 bases from V and 5 bases from J, with 5 bases in between. CDR1 and CDR2 (germline): MNHEY, SVGAGI. The CDR3 is CASSYSNNEQFF. DNA for the CDR3: TGTGCCAGCAGTTATTCGAACAATGAGCAGTTCTTC.

The rearrangement links TRBV9 to TRBJ2-5, with D uncertain. Germline assignment: CDR1 SGDLS and CDR2 YYNGEE. The CDR3 loop spans 15 amino acids. Between the trimmed V and J ends, which lost 0 bases and 1 base, there was a span of 10 bases. The CDR3 spells CASSVGGLIQETQYF. CDR3 sequence (DNA): TGTGCCAGCAGCGTAGGTGGGCTTATCCAAGAGACCCAGTACTTC.

The chain employs TRBV13 and TRBJ2-4; 7 bases line up with TRBD2. Trimming removed 4 bases from V and 6 bases from J; junction bases left unmatched: 3. CDR3 size: 13 residues. From germline, CDR1 is PRHDT and CDR2 FYEKMQ (reference sequence). The CDR3 is CASSSPGGNIQYF. For the CDR3, the DNA is TGTGCCAGCAGCTCCCCGGGGGGAAACATTCAGTACTTC.

The chain is built from TRBV5-5 and TRBJ1-5; maybe TRBD1 (5 bases). The CDR3 covers 12 residues. V gave up 3 bases and J gave up 7 bases, with 8 bases separating them. CDR1 is SGHKS and CDR2 is YYEKEE in the germline V gene (reference sequence). Here the CDR3 reads CASSSGSQPQHF. CDR3 nucleotide sequence: TGTGCCAGCAGCTCAGGGTCCCAGCCCCAGCATTTT.

Notes on this clone: Within the sample, other DNA sequences also encode this same CDR3. The gene calls are TRBV5-6 and TRBJ1-1; D is perhaps TRBD1 (5 bases). V gave up 5 bases and J gave up 5 bases, with 13 bases separating them. Per the germline V gene, CDR1 is SGHDT and CDR2 is YYEEEE. The CDR3 spans 13 residues. The CDR3 loop reads CASSFLGGTEAFF. In nucleotides, the CDR3 is TGTGCCAGCAGTTTTCTGGGGGGTACTGAAGCTTTCTTT.

This chain uses TRBV5-1 with TRBJ2-7; 7 bases line up with TRBD2. Germline-derived CDR1 and CDR2 are SGHRS and YFSETQ. V shed 8 bases, J shed 2 bases, and the junction held 7 bases outside the gene matches. The CDR3 has 13 amino acids. The CDR3 bases are TGCGCCAGTCGACTAGCCCCAACCTACGAGCAGTACTTC. Translated: CASRLAPTYEQYF.

The CDR3 sequence: CASSPGVGPLINEQFF. CDR3 in DNA: TGTGCCAGCTCCCCGGGAGTCGGCCCCTTGATTAATGAGCAGTTCTTC. This chain uses TRBV18 with TRBJ2-1; possible D gene TRBD2, 6 bases. The CDR3 runs to 16 residues. Germline V CDR1 and CDR2: KGHSH, LQKENI. Between the trimmed V and J ends, which lost 6 bases and 7 bases, there was a span of 22 bases.

CDR3 residues: CASSLDRGEETQYF. DNA for the CDR3: TGTGCCAGCAGCTTAGACAGGGGTGAAGAGACCCAGTACTTC. This chain connects TRBV13 to TRBJ2-5, with 7 bases identical to TRBD1. J gave up 3 bases and V 1 base, and 2 bases lay outside the gene matches. The CDR3 runs 14 residues. Germline values: CDR1 PRHDT, CDR2 FYEKMQ (reference sequence).

This clone showed up just a few times. This specimen includes other DNA sequences encoding the same CDR3. The CDR3 here is CASSYRERGGIQYF. The CDR3 DNA is TGTGCCAGCAGTTACCGAGAACGGGGGGGCATTCAGTACTTC. This chain uses TRBV6-5 with TRBJ2-4; 8 nucleotides match TRBD2. Germline V lookup: CDR1 MNHEY, CDR2 SVGAGI. CDR3 length equals 14 residues. With V trimmed by 2 bases and J by 9 bases, 6 bases remained unmatched.

The sample holds one count of this clone. The chain joins TRBV25-1 to TRBJ2-6; D gene unclear. CDR1 is MGHDK and CDR2 is SYGVNS in the germline V gene. The CDR3 spans 13 residues. The V end was cut by 4 bases, the J end by 4 bases, with 5 bases between. The CDR3 sequence: CASSGPGANVLTF. DNA of the CDR3: TGTGCCAGCAGTGGTCCCGGGGCCAACGTCCTGACTTTC.

V is TRBV6-6 and J is TRBJ2-7; 13 bases map to TRBD2. Germline CDR1 reads MNHNY; CDR2 reads SVGAGI (reference sequence). J lost 0 bases, V lost 10 bases, and 9 bases had no gene match. This CDR3 is 16 amino acids long. The CDR3 nucleotides are TGTGCCATTCGGGGACTAGCGGGAACGAGCTCCTACGAGCAGTACTTC. Protein product: CAIRGLAGTSSYEQYF.

The genes are TRBV30 and TRBJ2-7; D is ambiguous. The CDR3 length is 12 residues. V was clipped by 0 bases and J by 3 bases, with 6 bases between them. Looked up from germline, CDR1 is GTSNPN and CDR2 is SVGIG (reference sequence). The CDR3: CAWSVEDYEQYF. In DNA, the CDR3 is TGTGCCTGGAGTGTCGAAGACTACGAGCAGTACTTC.

The CDR3 is CAWRYTVNTEAFF. DNA for the CDR3: TGTGCCTGGAGATATACAGTGAACACTGAAGCTTTCTTT. This chain uses TRBV30 with TRBJ1-1; D call uncertain. V was pared by 3 bases and J by 0 bases, with 8 bases between. Germline CDR1 and CDR2: GTSNPN and SVGIG (reference sequence). The CDR3 contains 13 residues.